These 10 T cell receptor beta chains originate from one sample sequenced in a study of blood T cell repertoires in COVID-19. Using immunoSEQ multiplex PCR, the repertoire was profiled, and TCRdb retains in-frame clones only, with some absent. The sample has roughly 300,000 clones; 83% are singletons. The specimen sequenced was peripheral blood. Receptor source: a woman in her forties or fifties who had recovered from COVID-19.

The chain links TRBV19 to TRBJ2-2, with 11 bases matching TRBD1. Trimming at V came to 8 bases and at J to 4 bases, leaving 9 bases not matched to a gene. This CDR3 contains 16 residues. Germline-derived CDR1 and CDR2 are LNHDA and SQIVND (reference sequence). CDR3 coding DNA: TGTGCCAGTTCCGGAAGGACAGGGGGCGTCACCGGGGAGCTGTTTTTT. It specifies CASSGRTGGVTGELFF.

The chain joins TRBV27 to TRBJ1-1; no definite D call. CDR1 and CDR2 from the germline V gene are MNHEY and SMNVEV (reference sequence). The V end was cut by 6 bases, the J end by 6 bases, with 17 bases between. The CDR3 contains 14 residues. The CDR3 sequence: CASSPRRPIAEAFF. CDR3 in DNA: TGTGCCAGCAGCCCTCGCAGGCCCATTGCTGAAGCTTTCTTT.

The V and J genes are TRBV3-1 (or the pseudogene TRBV3-2) and TRBJ2-1; 11 bases are shared with TRBD2. This CDR3 contains 17 residues. V was pared by 4 bases and J by 5 bases, with 10 bases of the junction left unmatched. CDR1 and CDR2 from the germline V gene are LGHDT and YNNKEL (reference sequence). CDR3 protein: CASSPLPSGGNNNEQFF. The CDR3 DNA sequence: TGTGCCAGCAGCCCCTTACCTAGCGGGGGGAATAACAATGAGCAGTTCTTC.

The chain recombines TRBV7-2 with TRBJ2-7; 8 bases map to TRBD1. The CDR3 length is 15 residues. Germline CDR1 reads SGHTA; CDR2 reads FQGNSA. The V and J ends lost 5 bases and 3 bases, in that order; junction bases with no gene match: 9. The chain's CDR3 is CASSINLQGDYEQYF. The CDR3 DNA is TGTGCCAGCAGCATAAACTTACAGGGGGACTACGAGCAGTACTTC.

V usage is TRBV5-1 and J usage is TRBJ1-2; the match to TRBD1 covers 7 bases. The V gene's germline CDR1 is SGHRS and CDR2 YFSETQ. J lost 3 bases, V lost 7 bases, and 6 bases had no gene match. This CDR3 region has 13 residues. The CDR3 is CASRTGEYYGYTF. CDR3 bases: TGCGCCAGCCGCACAGGGGAGTACTATGGCTACACCTTC.

The chain employs TRBV5-4 and TRBJ2-3, with 7 bases that match TRBD2. This CDR3 spans 17 amino acids. Unmatched junction bases numbered 12, after V lost 3 bases and J lost 2 bases. Germline V lookup: CDR1 SGHNT, CDR2 YYREEE (reference sequence). CDR3 sequence: CASSSSLTSRATDTQYF. DNA for the CDR3: TGTGCCAGCAGCTCCTCCTTGACTAGCCGGGCCACAGATACGCAGTATTTT. Full variable domain (missing parts from reference TRBV5-4 and TRBJ2-3): ETGVTQSPTHLIKTRGQQVTLRCSSQSGHNTVSWYQQALGQGPQFIFQYYREEENGRGNFPPRFSGLQFPNYSSELNVNALELDDSALYLCASSSSLTSRATDTQYFGPGTRLTVL.

This clone was recorded a few times. This rearrangement joins TRBV2 to TRBJ2-5, with 9 bases matching TRBD2. CDR1 and CDR2 (germline): SNHLY, FYNNEI. The CDR3 sequence is 15 residues long. The V segment lost 5 bases and the J segment 0 bases; nucleotides outside the gene matches: 4. CDR3 protein: CASSRLAGNQETQYF. CDR3 nucleotides: TGTGCCAGCAGTAGGCTAGCGGGGAACCAAGAGACCCAGTACTTC.

The gene calls are TRBV18 and TRBJ2-3, with 8 bases that match TRBD2. This CDR3 spans 15 amino acids. Germline loops: CDR1 KGHSH, CDR2 LQKENI. With V trimmed by 3 bases and J by 5 bases, 7 bases remained unmatched. In nucleotides, the CDR3 is TGTGCCAGCTCACCCCGGGGGGGAGCCGTAGATACGCAGTATTTT. Translating gives CASSPRGGAVDTQYF.

V is TRBV19 and J is TRBJ2-3; 7 bases fit TRBD2. The trim removed 3 bases at V and 6 bases at J, leaving 6 bases unmatched. CDR3 length: 14 amino acids. Germline CDR1 and CDR2: LNHDA and SQIVND (reference sequence). The CDR3 sequence: CASSIGAGRDTQYF. CDR3 bases: TGTGCCAGTAGTATTGGAGCGGGGCGGGATACGCAGTATTTT.

V gene TRBV2 combines with J gene TRBJ1-1; weak D call: TRBD1 (5 bases). The CDR3 spans 15 residues. V dropped 3 bases and J dropped 4 bases, with 15 bases sitting between them. Germline assignment: CDR1 SNHLY and CDR2 FYNNEI. The CDR3 loop is CASSDRVRLGTEAFF. The CDR3 nucleotides are TGTGCCAGCAGTGACAGGGTAAGGTTGGGCACTGAAGCTTTCTTT.